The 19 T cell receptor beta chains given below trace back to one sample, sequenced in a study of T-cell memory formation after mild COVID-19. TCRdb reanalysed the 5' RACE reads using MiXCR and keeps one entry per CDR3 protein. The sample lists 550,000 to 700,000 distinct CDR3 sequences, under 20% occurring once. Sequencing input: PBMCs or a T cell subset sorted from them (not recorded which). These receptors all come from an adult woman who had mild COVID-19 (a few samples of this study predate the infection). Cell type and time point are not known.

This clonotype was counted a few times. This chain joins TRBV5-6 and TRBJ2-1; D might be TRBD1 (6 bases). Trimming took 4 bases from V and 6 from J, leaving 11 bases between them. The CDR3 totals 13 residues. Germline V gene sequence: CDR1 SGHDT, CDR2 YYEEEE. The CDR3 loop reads CASSVQGSNEQFF. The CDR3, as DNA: TGTGCCAGCAGCGTCCAGGGGAGCAATGAGCAGTTCTTC.

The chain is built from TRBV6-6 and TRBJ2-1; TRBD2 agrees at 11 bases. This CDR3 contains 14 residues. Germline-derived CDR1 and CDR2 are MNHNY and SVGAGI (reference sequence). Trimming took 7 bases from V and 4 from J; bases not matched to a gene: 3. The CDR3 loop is CASKLAGEYNEQFF. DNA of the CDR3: TGTGCCAGCAAACTAGCGGGAGAGTACAATGAGCAGTTCTTC.

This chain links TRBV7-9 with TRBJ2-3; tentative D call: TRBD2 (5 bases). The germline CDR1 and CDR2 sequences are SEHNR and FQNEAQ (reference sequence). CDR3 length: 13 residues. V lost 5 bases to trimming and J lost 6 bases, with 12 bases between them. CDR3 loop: CASSPPTRDTQYF. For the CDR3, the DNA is TGTGCCAGCAGCCCCCCCACTAGGGATACGCAGTATTTT.

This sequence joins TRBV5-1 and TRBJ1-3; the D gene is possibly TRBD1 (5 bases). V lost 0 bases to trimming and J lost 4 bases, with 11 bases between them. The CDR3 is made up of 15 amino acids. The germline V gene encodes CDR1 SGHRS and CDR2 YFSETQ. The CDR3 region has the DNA TGCGCCAGCAGCTTGGGGCAGGGAGGAGGAAACACCATATATTTT. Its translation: CASSLGQGGGNTIYF.

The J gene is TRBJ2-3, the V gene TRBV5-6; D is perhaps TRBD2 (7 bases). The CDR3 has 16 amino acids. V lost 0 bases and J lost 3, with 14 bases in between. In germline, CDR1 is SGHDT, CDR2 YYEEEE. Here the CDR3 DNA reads TGTGCCAGCAGCTTGGAATCCGGGGGGCATACAGATACGCAGTATTTT. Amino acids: CASSLESGGHTDTQYF.

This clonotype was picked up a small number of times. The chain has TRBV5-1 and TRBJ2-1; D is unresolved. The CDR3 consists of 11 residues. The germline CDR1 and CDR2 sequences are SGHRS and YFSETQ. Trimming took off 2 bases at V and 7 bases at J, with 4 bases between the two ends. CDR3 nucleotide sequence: TGCGCCAGCAGCTTCGAGAATGAGCAGTTCTTC. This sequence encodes CASSFENEQFF.

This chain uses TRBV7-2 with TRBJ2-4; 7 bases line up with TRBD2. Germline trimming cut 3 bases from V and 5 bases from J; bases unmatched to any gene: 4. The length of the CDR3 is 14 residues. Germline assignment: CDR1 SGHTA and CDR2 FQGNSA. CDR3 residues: CASSFGGGENIQYF. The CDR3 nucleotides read TGTGCCAGCAGCTTTGGGGGAGGGGAAAACATTCAGTACTTC.

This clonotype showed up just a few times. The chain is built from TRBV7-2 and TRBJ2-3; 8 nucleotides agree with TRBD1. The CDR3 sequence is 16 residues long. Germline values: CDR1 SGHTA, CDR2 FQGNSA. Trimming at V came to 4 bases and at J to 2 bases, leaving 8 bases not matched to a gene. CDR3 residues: CASSSRTGPATDTQYF. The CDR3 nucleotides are TGTGCCAGCAGCTCAAGGACAGGGCCCGCCACAGATACGCAGTATTTT.

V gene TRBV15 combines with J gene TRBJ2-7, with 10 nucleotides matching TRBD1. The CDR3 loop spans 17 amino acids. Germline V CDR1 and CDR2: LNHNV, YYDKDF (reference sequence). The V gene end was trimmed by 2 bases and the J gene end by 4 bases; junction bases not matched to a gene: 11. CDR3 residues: CATSRPEAGQGFYEQYF. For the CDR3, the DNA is TGTGCCACCAGCAGACCCGAAGCGGGACAGGGGTTTTACGAGCAGTACTTC.

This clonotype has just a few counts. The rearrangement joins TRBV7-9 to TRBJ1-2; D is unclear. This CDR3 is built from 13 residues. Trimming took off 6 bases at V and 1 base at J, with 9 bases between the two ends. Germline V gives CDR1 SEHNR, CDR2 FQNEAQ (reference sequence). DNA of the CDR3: TGTGCCAGCAGTTCAGCCCTTAACTATGGCTACACCTTC. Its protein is CASSSALNYGYTF.

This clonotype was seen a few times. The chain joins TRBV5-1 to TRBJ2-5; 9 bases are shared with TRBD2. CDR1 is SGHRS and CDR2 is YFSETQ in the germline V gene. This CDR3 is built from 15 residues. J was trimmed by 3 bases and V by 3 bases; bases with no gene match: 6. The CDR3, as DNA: TGCGCCAGCAGCTCTTGGGCTAGCGGGGAAGAGACCCAGTACTTC. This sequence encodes CASSSWASGEETQYF.

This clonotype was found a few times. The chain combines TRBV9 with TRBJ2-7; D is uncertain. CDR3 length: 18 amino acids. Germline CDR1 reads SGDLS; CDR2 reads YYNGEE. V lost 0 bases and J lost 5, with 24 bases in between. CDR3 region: CASSVDPTRSPSVHEQYF. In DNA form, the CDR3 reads TGTGCCAGCAGCGTAGACCCTACGAGGAGTCCTAGTGTCCACGAGCAGTACTTC.

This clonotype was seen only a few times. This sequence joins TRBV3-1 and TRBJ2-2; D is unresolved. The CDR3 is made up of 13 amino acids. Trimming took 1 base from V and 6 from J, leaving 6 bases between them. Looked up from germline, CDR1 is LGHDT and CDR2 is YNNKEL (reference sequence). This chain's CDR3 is CASSQVRAGELFF. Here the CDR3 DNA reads TGTGCCAGCAGCCAAGTCCGGGCCGGGGAGCTGTTTTTT.

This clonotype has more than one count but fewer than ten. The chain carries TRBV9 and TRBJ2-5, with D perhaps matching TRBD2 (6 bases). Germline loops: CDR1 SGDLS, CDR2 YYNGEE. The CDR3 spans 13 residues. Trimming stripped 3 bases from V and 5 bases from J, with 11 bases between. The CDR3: CASSEGRPETQYF. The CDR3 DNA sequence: TGTGCCAGCAGCGAGGGGAGGCCGGAGACCCAGTACTTC.

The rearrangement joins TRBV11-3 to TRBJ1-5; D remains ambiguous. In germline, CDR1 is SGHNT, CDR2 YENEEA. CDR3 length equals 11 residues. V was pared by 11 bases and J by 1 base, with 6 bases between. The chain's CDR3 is CARESNQPQHF. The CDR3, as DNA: TGTGCCCGTGAAAGCAATCAGCCCCAGCATTTT.

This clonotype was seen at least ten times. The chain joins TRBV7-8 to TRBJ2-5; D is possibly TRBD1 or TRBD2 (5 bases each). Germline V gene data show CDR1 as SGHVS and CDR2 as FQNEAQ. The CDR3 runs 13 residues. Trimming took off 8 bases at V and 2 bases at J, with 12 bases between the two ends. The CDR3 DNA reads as TGTGCCAGCCCGGGGACGGGTCAAGAGACCCAGTACTTC. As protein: CASPGTGQETQYF.

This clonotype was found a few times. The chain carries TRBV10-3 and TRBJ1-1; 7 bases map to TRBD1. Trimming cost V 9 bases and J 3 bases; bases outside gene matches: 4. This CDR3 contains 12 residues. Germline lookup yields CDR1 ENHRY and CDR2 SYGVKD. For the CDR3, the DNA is TGTGCCATTAGGCAGGGGGACACTGAAGCTTTCTTT. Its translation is CAIRQGDTEAFF.

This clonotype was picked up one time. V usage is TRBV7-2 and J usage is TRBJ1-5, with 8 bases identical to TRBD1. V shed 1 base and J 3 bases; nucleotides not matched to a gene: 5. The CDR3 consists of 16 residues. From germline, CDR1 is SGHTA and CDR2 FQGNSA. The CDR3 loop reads CASSLGPQGANQPQHF. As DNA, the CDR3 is TGTGCCAGCAGCTTAGGGCCCCAGGGGGCCAATCAGCCCCAGCATTTT.

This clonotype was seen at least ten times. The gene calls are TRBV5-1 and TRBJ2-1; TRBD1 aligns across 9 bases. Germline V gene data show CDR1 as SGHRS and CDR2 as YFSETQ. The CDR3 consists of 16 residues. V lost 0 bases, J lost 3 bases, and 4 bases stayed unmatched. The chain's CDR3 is CASSLGGQGLYNEQFF. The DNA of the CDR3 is TGCGCCAGCAGCTTGGGGGGACAGGGACTCTACAATGAGCAGTTCTTC.